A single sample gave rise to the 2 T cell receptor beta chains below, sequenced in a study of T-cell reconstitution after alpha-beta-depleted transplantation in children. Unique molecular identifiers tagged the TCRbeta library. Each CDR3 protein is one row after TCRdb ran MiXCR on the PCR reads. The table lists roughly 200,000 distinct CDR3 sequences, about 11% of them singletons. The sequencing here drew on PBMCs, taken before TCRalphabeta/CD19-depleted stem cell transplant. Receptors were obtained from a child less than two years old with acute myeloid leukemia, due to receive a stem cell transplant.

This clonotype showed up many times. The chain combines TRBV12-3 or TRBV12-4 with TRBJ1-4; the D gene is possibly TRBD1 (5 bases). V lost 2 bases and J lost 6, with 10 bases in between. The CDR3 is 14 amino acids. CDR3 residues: CASSLRGSDEKLFF. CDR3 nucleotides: TGTGCCAGCAGTTTAAGGGGATCGGATGAAAAACTGTTTTTT.

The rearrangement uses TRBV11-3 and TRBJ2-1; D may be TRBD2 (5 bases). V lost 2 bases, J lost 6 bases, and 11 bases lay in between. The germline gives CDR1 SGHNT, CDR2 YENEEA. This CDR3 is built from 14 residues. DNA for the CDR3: TGTGCCAGCAGCTTAATCACCCGGGGCAATGAGCAGTTCTTC. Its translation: CASSLITRGNEQFF.